The clone carrying this TCR beta chain came up many times. The antigen is unknown. One entry per CDR3 protein, called by TCRdb with MiXCR from the 5' RACE reads. Here the sample spans about 240,000 distinct CDR3 sequences, approximately 9% being singletons. The sample originates from a study of CD8 T cells in ankylosing spondylitis. This CDR3 spans 13 amino acids. The germline V gene has CDR1 MNHNY and CDR2 SVGAGI (reference sequence). V was clipped by 6 bases and J by 6 bases, with 12 bases between them. Study findings and constraints: Disease-linked clones bore a CD8+ phenotype, appearing relatively rarely in peripheral blood. The authors reported significant enrichment of disease-linked clones in matched ankylosing spondylitis synovial fluid.

This TCR was sampled from a male donor with ankylosing spondylitis or in good health (not recorded which). Sequenced material: blood, either unsorted or a sorted T cell fraction (not recorded which). This rearrangement joins TRBV6-6 to TRBJ2-1, with no clear D. CDR3 DNA: TGTGCCAGCAGGGCTAGGGCAGGCAATGAGCAGTTCTTC. Translated: CASRARAGNEQFF.